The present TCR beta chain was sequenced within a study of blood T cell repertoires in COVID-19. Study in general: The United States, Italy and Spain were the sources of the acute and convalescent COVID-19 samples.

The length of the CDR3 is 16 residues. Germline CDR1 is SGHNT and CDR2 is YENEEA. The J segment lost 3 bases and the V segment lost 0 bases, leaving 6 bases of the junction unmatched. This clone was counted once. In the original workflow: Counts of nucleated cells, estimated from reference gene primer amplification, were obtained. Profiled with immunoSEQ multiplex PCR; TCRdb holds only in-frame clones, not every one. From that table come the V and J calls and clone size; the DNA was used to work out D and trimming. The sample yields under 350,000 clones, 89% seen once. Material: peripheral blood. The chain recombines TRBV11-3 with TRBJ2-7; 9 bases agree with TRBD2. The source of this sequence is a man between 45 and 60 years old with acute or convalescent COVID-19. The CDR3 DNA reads TGTGCCAGCAGCTTAGAAAGTAGCGGGGGCTACTACGAGCAGTACTTC. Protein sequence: CASSLESSGGYYEQYF.